This TCR beta chain is drawn from a study of T cell changes during pregnancy in multiple sclerosis. The protocol was immunoSEQ multiplex PCR, while the TCRdb copy is restricted to in-frame clones and leaves out a portion. This table holds about 55,000 clones, more than 80% found once. This clonotype was sampled from a female donor with multiple sclerosis, enrolled in a pregnancy study. This sample comprised CD4+ T cells from peripheral blood mononuclear cells, obtained in the first trimester of pregnancy.

The CDR3 loop is CSVEGGRGADTQYF. As DNA, the CDR3 is TGCAGCGTTGAGGGCGGGAGGGGCGCAGATACGCAGTATTTT. The chain joins TRBV29-1 to TRBJ2-3; 9 bases are a match to TRBD2. Unmatched junction bases numbered 5, after V lost 3 bases and J lost 4 bases. The CDR3 extends over 14 amino acids. Germline CDR1 reads SQVTM; CDR2 reads ANQGSEA.